The clone carrying this T cell receptor beta chain was detected only a few times. Researchers took RNA transcripts and amplified the TCR beta CDR3 regions from them. Initially, a first-round RT-PCR of the TCR CDR3 employed the HTBI primer set. TCRdb fed the multiplex PCR reads into MiXCR, producing one record per CDR3 protein. The sample consists of over 700,000 distinct CDR3 sequences, around 39% of them appearing once. This sample is drawn from a study of T cells in Graves' hyperthyroidism and ophthalmopathy. Participants, patients aged 18 to 65, had newly diagnosed hyperthyroidism with a duration under 2 months. Clinical symptoms, serum thyroxine, TRAb, thyroid ultrasound and orbital computed tomography established diagnosis. V lost 4 bases to trimming and J lost 5 bases; unmatched junction nucleotides: 5. Germline V gives CDR1 SGHDN, CDR2 FVKESK. The CDR3 has 14 amino acids.

This TCR derives from a man between 18 and 29 years old with Graves' hyperthyroidism. This sequence joins TRBV14 and TRBJ1-5, with 7 bases aligning to TRBD1. The sequencing sample was made of blood. The CDR3 region has the DNA TGTGCCAGCAGCCGTAGGGGGCTGGATCAGCCCCAGCATTTT. Encoded protein: CASSRRGLDQPQHF.